This T cell receptor beta chain was recovered during a study of cytomegalovirus exposure and HLA in healthy donors (dated by TCRdb to the late 2010s). Looking at the study overall: According to an earlier analysis of a few hundred of the donors, 150 million to 200 million T cells yielded 95 million to 140 million unique TCR beta sequences and approximately 300 Gb of sequence data. Among about 410 genotyped donors of the cohort, an average of roughly 230,000 unique TCR beta nucleotide sequences was sequenced per donor, of which approximately 18% were non-productive. The later analysis used no new phenotypic data to find candidate immune exposures, relying instead on TCR beta sequences and their occurrence across donors. An earlier analysis of approximately 500 of the donors applied high-throughput TCR beta sequencing to assess whether each TCR beta V gene segment acted as functional or pseudogenic. Roughly 300 gigabases of sequencing data and approximately 85 million unique TCR sequences were included in an early release covering roughly 600 HLA-typed donors. Besides the first cohort of around 700 subjects, a separate validation cohort made up of some 110 different subjects was used. Using immunosequencing, the study profiled T cell repertoires from about 620 subjects and related those repertoires to cytomegalovirus serostatus. The study aimed to test whether signatures of past pathogen exposure could be identified by cataloging public T cell receptors. All discovery cohort repertoires had been generated using a single sequencing platform. A later analysis re-analyzed previously published TCR beta repertoires from 666 donors and added high-resolution HLA genotyping to study TCR occurrence patterns. Genome-wide SNP genotypes for about 65% of the roughly 670 donors were used in a later genetic analysis, which treated that subset as a discovery cohort. HLA typing covered class I and class II loci at four-digit resolution. A handful of DR-DQ haplotypes were handled as single units for association and clustering because linkage in the cohort was strong. High-throughput TCR immunosequencing, statistical association of individual TCRs with disease status, and machine learning were combined to predict cytomegalovirus infection status. Of the roughly 430 genotyped donors, around 81% fell in the genetic ancestry cluster associated with self-reported Caucasian donors. Typing coverage differed by locus: A, B, C, DRB1 and DQB1 were typed in about 620-630 donors, DQA1 in about 560, DPA1 in over 600, and DPB1 in 472. Donor age, sex, ethnicity and CMV serostatus were collected together with the repertoire data. General study outcomes and caveats: A total of around 150 TCR beta chains were listed by the study as associated with cytomegalovirus. In a later analysis, TCR association rates were found to vary across HLA loci, with the most associated TCRs seen for DRB1 alleles and the fewest for HLA-C alleles. Cytomegalovirus status was reported to be diagnosed by the classifier with high specificity and sensitivity in both the original and validation cohorts. The cohort was sequenced for TCR beta chains only, and without alpha or paired-chain data the features that could be detected were limited. A later analysis found that most CMV-associated TCR beta chains appeared HLA-restricted, with HLA associations seemingly driven largely by CMV exposure. According to a later analysis, parvovirus B19, influenza, CMV and Epstein-Barr virus appeared linked to several top co-occurrence clusters. HLA typing was unavailable for some donors at each locus, so association tests used only the typed subset. Compared with equally common non-associated chains, HLA-associated TCR beta chains in a later analysis were more clonally expanded and had lower generation probabilities. Correlated functional status among segregating V segments might reflect linkage disequilibrium, but an unknown experimental factor could not be ruled out. A few of the identified cytomegalovirus-associated TCR beta chains were confirmed in vitro to be specific for cytomegalovirus antigens. When HLA alleles, especially DR and DQ, strongly co-occurred, TCR associations were difficult to assign to individual alleles. In a later genetic analysis, a missense DCLRE1C variant was associated with V-gene and J-gene trimming of TCR beta chains, and the association was replicated in an independent cohort. In an earlier analysis of approximately 590 of the donors, most TCR beta V segments appeared in productive rearrangements about 90% or about 30% of the time, broadly matching IMGT annotations. For the cohort, immune exposure information was limited to CMV serostatus. Specific HLA alleles were associated with 16,951 TCR beta sequences at a false discovery rate of 0.05 in a later analysis. According to a later genetic analysis, donors in an Asian-associated ancestry cluster had fewer N-insertions in productive TCRs than the approximately 710-donor mean. Most TCR sequences were seen in very few donors, while some public TCRs were found in many individuals. The earlier analysis of about 600 of the donors excluded some 15 rarely observed V segments, including chromosome 9 orphons, because counts were too low. The authors suggested that the approach could potentially be extended to other disease states and immunological phenotypes. Some IMGT-functional V segments, including TRBV6-2 and TRBV6-3, could not be distinguished by the 87-base-pair reads and were therefore excluded. A further reported finding was that TCR beta sequences accurately predicted the HLA-A and HLA-B alleles for most subjects in the first cohort. A cluster of highly shared sequence variants was judged likely to represent a technical artifact of the sequencing pipeline. Presence/absence analyses assumed roughly uniform sequencing depth across donors, an assumption that may not hold.

The library was generated by the immunoSEQ multiplex PCR assay. The multiplex PCR relied on a mix of 60 forward primers for TCR Vbeta segments and 13 reverse primers for TCR Jbeta segments. The CDR3 region of rearranged TCR beta genes was amplified from genomic DNA with a multiplex PCR assay. On the Illumina HiSeq System, the amplified TCR beta libraries were sequenced as 87-base-pair reads. From the authors' description of their analysis: A later analysis counted approximately 74 million unique TCR beta chains across the 500 to 850 repertoires, and some 11 million of these chains were shared by at least two donors. Raw reads were error-corrected and collapsed into unique sequences with a nearest-neighbor algorithm that merged closely related sequences to remove PCR and sequencing errors. Alignment of CDR3 sequences to IMGT reference sequences was used to assign V, D and J gene segments. For a sequence to be retained, a match of at least six nucleotides to both a V gene segment and a J gene segment was required. Rearrangements were called productive when the CDR3 lacked stop codons and stayed in frame with V and J; all others were non-productive. CDR3 was defined by IMGT convention, running from the second conserved V-encoded cysteine to the conserved J-encoded phenylalanine. The earlier analysis of some 550 of the donors excluded any sequence lacking an unambiguous match to a single V gene segment. An earlier analysis of a few hundred of the donors classified V segments as functional when productive rearrangements were above 56.7% and as segregating when the standard deviation between donors was above 5%. A statistical classification framework was built to diagnose cytomegalovirus status from the catalog of TCR beta chain sequences. In a later analysis, TCR nucleotide sequences were compared against IMGT/GENE-DB human TR gene sequences so that V and J genes could be assigned. Using the TCRdist pipeline, a later analysis assigned CDR3 sequences along with most-parsimonious VDJ recombination scenarios. In a later analysis, each TCR beta chain was defined by its CDR3 amino acid sequence together with its V-gene family, and reads without a unique V-gene family were excluded. In a later analysis, a few hundred highly shared, low-generation-probability nucleotide sequences were removed to address suspected cross-contamination and a sequencing artifact. For each public chain, a later analysis derived a clonal expansion index from normalized ranks of inferred template counts within each repertoire. Generation probabilities in a later analysis came from a VDJ recombination model fitted to out-of-frame rearrangements, and those results were checked against IGoR. In a later analysis, hypergeometric tests were used to score TCR-TCR, TCR-HLA and TCR-CMV co-occurrence, with a repertoire-size bias correction applied to TCR pairs. A later analysis estimated false discovery rates by permuting HLA or CMV assignments 20 times. In a later analysis, co-occurring TCRs were grouped with DBSCAN, and TCRdist sequence similarity was added when clustering was performed within HLA-allele-positive subsets. Repertoires with fewer than 30,000 or more than 120,000 public chains, plus five repertoires with anomalous nucleotide sharing, were excluded from co-occurrence clustering. This immuneACCESS table, as held by TCRdb, lists in-frame sequences with V and J called but not all clones. Of the missing ones, under half trace to an unresolved V gene in checked studies; the others have no known cause. The DNA gave D and trimming, while V, J and clone size come from that table. The sample table contains some 200,000 clones; only one count was recorded for 65% to 85% of them. The leading ten clones occupy around 4% of the sample.

Concerning this clone itself: Its antigen is not yet known. Per-nucleotide qualities are absent, and no much larger clonotype sits a single base away.

The cohort comprised under 700 healthy bone marrow donors. At the time of sampling, all cohort members were nominally healthy, though unrecorded immune exposures were likely present. The donor tested CMV seronegative, placing the donor among the 350 to 400 seronegative members of the cohort. A peripheral blood sample was collected from each donor, and TCR beta sequencing was performed on peripheral blood mononuclear cells. The Qiagen DNeasy Blood Extraction Kit was used to extract genomic DNA from the blood cell samples. Via the germline V gene, CDR1 is SGHRS and CDR2 YFSETQ. Trimming leaves V shorter by 0 bases and J shorter by 9 bases, with the junction holding 6 bases beyond the gene matches. Its CDR3 holds 15 amino acids, cysteine through phenylalanine. Here the CDR3 DNA is all that survives: 45 bases in frame from base 1.

The chain uses TRBV5-1 and TRBJ1-6, with 7 central nucleotides matching TRBD1. The source material was PBMCs. This clonotype was obtained from a man in his fifties or sixties in good health and CMV-seronegative. The CDR3 region reads CASSLGERGRSPLHF. The DNA reads TGCGCCAGCAGCTTGGGGGAAAGGGGGCGTTCACCCCTCCACTTT.